These 32 T cell receptor beta chains share one sample of origin, sequenced in a study of molecular identifiers for immune sequencing clone quantification. TCRdb fed the PCR reads into MiXCR, producing one record per CDR3 protein. The sample holds some 12,000 distinct CDR3 sequences, about 15% seen once. Sequencing used naive CD8+ T cells from blood, with Jurkat cell RNA spiked in. As to subset: FACS-sorted CD8+CD4-CCR7+CD45RA+ naive T cells. The receptors originated from a human donor in good health. Some libraries in this study had Jurkat cell RNA spiked in.

This clonotype was observed at least ten times. This sequence joins TRBV5-6 and TRBJ1-1; D gene unclear. V was trimmed by 1 base and J by 4 bases, leaving 5 bases between them. CDR3 length equals 12 residues. Germline V gene data show CDR1 as SGHDT and CDR2 as YYEEEE. In nucleotides, the CDR3 is TGTGCCAGCAGCTTGCAAAGCACTGAAGCTTTCTTT. Residues: CASSLQSTEAFF.

This clonotype has a handful of counts. Given a much more abundant clone one base away, this may be a read error. V usage is TRBV25-1 and J usage is TRBJ2-7; D uncertain. V lost 4 bases and J 6 bases, leaving 10 bases between the germline ends. This CDR3 spans 12 amino acids. Germline V gives CDR1 MGHDK, CDR2 SYGVNS. Here the CDR3 reads CASSVYRSEQYF. CDR3 in DNA: TGTGCCAGCAGTGTATATAGGTCCGAGCAGTACTTC.

At least ten counts were recorded for this clonotype. The CDR3 sequence: CASSPTGASEAFF. The CDR3 bases are TGTGCCAGCAGTCCGACAGGGGCGAGTGAAGCTTTCTTT. V is TRBV12-3 or TRBV12-4 and J is TRBJ1-1, with 8 bases matching TRBD1. The CDR3 runs to 13 residues. The V gene end was trimmed by 5 bases and the J gene end by 7 bases; junction bases not matched to a gene: 6.

This clonotype was detected ten times or more. This sequence joins TRBV6-2 or TRBV6-3 and TRBJ2-1; 12 bases are shared with TRBD2. V was clipped by 5 bases and J by 8 bases; unmatched bases: 4. Germline V gene data show CDR1 as MNHEY and CDR2 as SVGEGT. This CDR3 contains 14 residues. The CDR3 DNA follows: TGTGCCAGCAGTGCCTCTAGCGGGAGGGATGAGCAGTTCTTC. Its translation is CASSASSGRDEQFF.

This clonotype has a count of ten or more. The chain is built from TRBV28 and TRBJ1-4; 7 nucleotides match TRBD1. This CDR3 is 14 amino acids long. J gave up 7 bases and V 3 bases, and 5 bases lay outside the gene matches. Germline loops: CDR1 MDHEN, CDR2 SYDVKM. CDR3 amino acids: CASSFRQGSEKLFF. CDR3 bases: TGTGCCAGCAGTTTTAGACAGGGAAGTGAAAAACTGTTTTTT.

This clonotype was recorded many times. The chain joins TRBV27 to TRBJ2-1; possibly TRBD2 for D (6 bases). Deletions cut 5 bases from V and 8 bases from J, with 13 bases between. Germline values: CDR1 MNHEY, CDR2 SMNVEV (reference sequence). The CDR3 is 13 residues long. DNA for the CDR3: TGTGCCAGCAGTGAAGGGGAGGTCGATGAGCAGTTCTTC. Translating it yields CASSEGEVDEQFF.

This clonotype has just a few counts. V usage is TRBV5-6 and J usage is TRBJ2-7; D is unresolved. The CDR3 spans 13 residues. The germline V gene encodes CDR1 SGHDT and CDR2 YYEEEE. The V gene lost 1 base and the J gene lost 2 bases, with 7 bases spanning the gap. For the CDR3, the DNA is TGTGCCAGCAGCTTGAGCAGCCCCTACGAGCAGTACTTC. This encodes CASSLSSPYEQYF.

This clonotype qualifies as medium-sized. The chain recombines TRBV14 with TRBJ2-1, with a possible D match to TRBD2 (5 bases). V was pared by 0 bases and J by 2 bases, with 17 bases between. Germline CDR1 is SGHDN and CDR2 is FVKESK. This CDR3 spans 18 amino acids. The CDR3 spells CASSQEVSSPDTYNEQFF. CDR3 bases: TGTGCCAGCAGCCAAGAGGTTTCTAGCCCCGACACCTACAATGAGCAGTTCTTC.

In this sample, this clonotype turned up many times. The rearrangement joins TRBV14 to TRBJ1-2; 7 bases fit TRBD1. The V gene's germline CDR1 is SGHDN and CDR2 FVKESK. CDR3 length: 12 residues. V lost 4 bases, J lost 8 bases, and 4 bases stayed unmatched. This chain's CDR3 is CASSPTGKGYTF. The CDR3 DNA follows: TGTGCCAGCAGCCCGACAGGGAAGGGCTACACCTTC.

By share, this clonotype ranks as medium-sized. This rearrangement joins TRBV7-9 to TRBJ2-3, with D perhaps matching TRBD1 (5 bases). Trimming left V 0 bases short and J 4 bases short, with 14 bases between. The CDR3 spans 16 residues. CDR1 and CDR2 (germline): SEHNR, FQNEAQ (reference sequence). The CDR3 protein is CASSLAPWQGADTQYF. DNA of the CDR3: TGTGCCAGCAGCTTAGCACCGTGGCAGGGCGCAGATACGCAGTATTTT. Together with reference TRBV7-9 and TRBJ2-3, the CDR3 gives the full variable domain: DTGVSQNPRHKITKRGQNVTFRCDPISEHNRLYWYRQTLGQGPEFLTYFQNEAQLEKSRLLSDRFSAERPKGSFSTLEIQRTEQGDSAMYLCASSLAPWQGADTQYFGPGTRLTVL.

This clonotype is deemed medium-sized (0.01 to 0.1%). The chain couples TRBV7-2 to TRBJ1-5; 10 bases map to TRBD1. The ends lost 1 base at V and 4 bases at J; junction bases unmatched: 1. In germline, CDR1 is SGHTA, CDR2 FQGNSA. The CDR3 is 15 residues long. In nucleotides, the CDR3 is TGTGCCAGCAGCTTAGGGACAGGGGGTAATCAGCCCCAGCATTTT. This codes for CASSLGTGGNQPQHF.

This clonotype is deemed medium-sized. This sequence joins TRBV30 and TRBJ2-5; 10 nucleotides match TRBD1. Germline V gives CDR1 GTSNPN, CDR2 SVGIG (reference sequence). J lost 5 bases, V lost 5 bases, and 11 bases had no gene match. The CDR3 has 15 amino acids. The CDR3 is CAWEWGTGAVETQYF. The CDR3, as DNA: TGTGCCTGGGAGTGGGGGACAGGGGCCGTCGAGACCCAGTACTTC.

This clonotype showed up just a few times. A much more abundant neighbour one base away suggests this may be a read error. V usage is TRBV20-1 and J usage is TRBJ1-2, with TRBD1 identical over 8 bases. This CDR3 is built from 13 residues. Germline values: CDR1 DFQATT, CDR2 SNEGSKA (reference sequence). With 6 bases clipped from V and 3 bases from J, the junction kept 6 bases outside the gene matches. The CDR3 here is CSAVLTGDYGYTF. CDR3 bases: TGCAGTGCCGTCTTGACAGGGGACTATGGCTACACCTTC.

There are many counts of this clonotype. The J gene is TRBJ2-4, the V gene TRBV6-1, with D perhaps matching TRBD2 (5 bases). The CDR3 covers 17 residues. Germline CDR1 MNHNS, CDR2 SASEGT. Trimming left V 5 bases short and J 9 bases short, with 26 bases between. The CDR3 loop reads CASSPFLTSTSEGIQYF. The CDR3 region has the DNA TGTGCCAGCAGTCCTTTCCTTACCTCGACATCTGAGGGCATTCAGTACTTC.

Many counts were recorded for this clonotype. This sequence joins TRBV13 and TRBJ2-5; 7 bases fit TRBD1. This CDR3 is built from 18 residues. J was trimmed by 0 bases and V by 3 bases; bases with no gene match: 13. The germline gives CDR1 PRHDT, CDR2 FYEKMQ (reference sequence). CDR3 amino acids: CASSLERYRGPYQETQYF. CDR3 coding DNA: TGTGCCAGCAGCTTGGAAAGGTACAGGGGCCCGTACCAAGAGACCCAGTACTTC.

This clonotype occurred many times. The chain has TRBV19 and TRBJ2-7, with 7 bases fitting TRBD1. This CDR3 spans 15 amino acids. Losses at the gene ends were 4 bases for V and 3 bases for J; bases not matched to a gene: 9. Germline CDR1 LNHDA, CDR2 SQIVND (reference sequence). The CDR3 DNA reads TGTGCCAGTAGTACCCCGGTAGGGGGCTTCTACGAGCAGTACTTC. Its translation: CASSTPVGGFYEQYF.

The chain employs TRBV6-2 or TRBV6-3 and TRBJ2-3, with a tentative D call TRBD2 (6 bases). Germline-derived CDR1 and CDR2 are MNHEY and SVGEGT. This CDR3 comprises 17 residues. The V end was cut by 5 bases, the J end by 5 bases, with 23 bases between. The DNA for the CDR3 is TGTGCCAGCAGTATCCCGGGACCAGCGGGTGACGAAGATACGCAGTATTTT. Amino acids: CASSIPGPAGDEDTQYF.

This clonotype was counted only a few times. Possible read error: a much larger clone is one base away. The CDR3 bases are TGTGCCAGCAGTACCAACAGGACTAGCGAACGCCAATTCTTCACAGATACGCAGTATTTT. This encodes CASSTNRTSERQFFTDTQYF. The chain joins TRBV28 to TRBJ2-3; 9 nucleotides line up with TRBD2. Germline lookup yields CDR1 MDHEN and CDR2 SYDVKM. Germline trimming cut 5 bases from V and 2 bases from J; bases unmatched to any gene: 20. This CDR3 has 20 amino acids. Variable domain in full (rest from reference TRBV28 and TRBJ2-3): DVKVTQSSRYLVKRTGEKVFLECVQDMDHENMFWYRQDPGLGLRLIYFSYDVKMKEKGDIPEGYSVSREKKERFSLILESASTNQTSMYLCASSTNRTSERQFFTDTQYFGPGTRLTVL.

This clonotype is medium-sized by share. The V call is TRBV6-1, the J call TRBJ2-4; 10 nucleotides match TRBD2. The CDR3 runs to 18 residues. Trimming cost V 8 bases and J 4 bases; bases outside gene matches: 17. CDR1 and CDR2 from the germline V gene are MNHNS and SASEGT. The CDR3 sequence is CASPPWASGSRIKNIQYF. The CDR3 DNA reads TGTGCCAGCCCTCCGTGGGCTAGCGGGAGCCGGATAAAAAACATTCAGTACTTC.

This clonotype ranks as medium-sized (0.01 to 0.1%). The rearrangement links TRBV28 to TRBJ2-7; tentatively, D is TRBD1 (5 bases). This CDR3 contains 12 residues. Looked up from germline, CDR1 is MDHEN and CDR2 is SYDVKM. V was pared by 3 bases and J by 4 bases, with 7 bases between. The DNA of the CDR3 is TGTGCCAGCAGTTTTGGGGCTTACGAGCAGTACTTC. Its protein product is CASSFGAYEQYF.

To note about this clonotype: One base away lies a much larger clone, so this may be a sequencing read error. This likely comes from a read error, as the CDR3 has no conserved phenylalanine or tryptophan at its end. V gene TRBV7-9 combines with J gene TRBJ2-3; tentative D call: TRBD2 (5 bases). CDR3 length equals 16 residues. V was shortened by 3 bases and J by 2 bases, with 15 bases between the two germline ends. The V gene's germline CDR1 is SEHNR and CDR2 FQNEAQ (reference sequence). The CDR3 region has the DNA TGTGCCAGCAGCTTTGCGGGCGGCGGTTACACAGATACGCAGTATCTT. Protein: CASSFAGGGYTDTQYL.

This clonotype qualifies as medium-sized. The chain couples TRBV24-1 to TRBJ2-3, with a tentative D call TRBD2 (5 bases). CDR3 size: 15 residues. CDR1 is KGHDR and CDR2 is SFDVKD in the germline V gene. The ends were cut back, 4 bases at V and 2 bases at J, with 12 bases in the middle. This CDR3 is CATSDLGLLTDTQYF. For the CDR3, the DNA is TGTGCCACCAGTGACCTAGGACTGCTCACAGATACGCAGTATTTT.

The chain employs TRBV6-2 or TRBV6-3 and TRBJ2-1, with TRBD2 matching 12 bases. Germline trimming cut 0 bases from V and 2 bases from J; bases unmatched to any gene: 8. The CDR3 is 19 residues long. Germline V lookup: CDR1 MNHEY, CDR2 SVGEGT. CDR3 sequence: CASSYSNLLAGGPYNEQFF. Written as DNA, the CDR3 is TGTGCCAGCAGTTACTCTAACCTACTAGCGGGAGGTCCCTACAATGAGCAGTTCTTC.

By its share, this clonotype is medium-sized. The chain recombines TRBV28 with TRBJ2-1, with 7 positions matching TRBD1. Per germline, CDR1 MDHEN and CDR2 SYDVKM. The CDR3 runs 16 residues. V was clipped by 6 bases and J by 3 bases; unmatched bases: 11. The CDR3 loop is CASSFVPTGLYNEQFF. In nucleotides, the CDR3 is TGTGCCAGCAGCTTTGTCCCGACAGGGCTCTACAATGAGCAGTTCTTC.

Notes on this clonotype: The missing conserved phenylalanine or tryptophan at the end of this CDR3 makes a read error likely. The V call is TRBV5-4, the J call TRBJ1-1; perhaps TRBD1 as D (6 bases). This CDR3 has 16 amino acids. The V end lost 1 base, the J end lost 7 bases, and 20 bases lay between the germline ends. Per germline, CDR1 SGHNT and CDR2 YYREEE (reference sequence). CDR3 sequence reads: CASSLSQGGPFNEAFS. The CDR3 DNA is TGTGCCAGCAGCTTGTCACAAGGGGGGCCATTTAATGAAGCTTTCTCT.

This clonotype was detected only a few times. This chain uses TRBV9 with TRBJ2-2; TRBD1 agrees at 7 bases. The CDR3 spans 16 residues. The ends lost 3 bases at V and 1 base at J; junction bases unmatched: 6. Germline-derived CDR1 and CDR2 are SGDLS and YYNGEE. The CDR3 DNA reads TGTGCCAGCAGCGAGAGCCACAGGGGGAACACCGGGGAGCTGTTTTTT. Its translation: CASSESHRGNTGELFF.

This clonotype has a handful of counts. A much bigger clone sits one base away, suggesting this may be a read error. V gene TRBV29-1 combines with J gene TRBJ2-3; TRBD2 matches 8 bases. The V gene end was trimmed by 4 bases and the J gene end by 0 bases; junction bases not matched to a gene: 6. The V gene's germline CDR1 is SQVTM and CDR2 ANQGSEA. The CDR3 has 15 amino acids. CDR3 sequence (DNA): TGCAGCGTTGGGAGCGGGAGCGTTAGCACAGATACGCAGTATTTT. It translates to CSVGSGSVSTDTQYF.

The rearrangement links TRBV7-6 to TRBJ2-7, with 7 nucleotides matching TRBD1. J was trimmed by 2 bases and V by 4 bases; bases with no gene match: 17. The CDR3 loop spans 18 amino acids. Germline CDR1 SGHVS, CDR2 FNYEAQ. The CDR3 region is CASSSEGAGPVVAYEQYF. The CDR3 DNA reads as TGTGCCAGCAGCTCTGAGGGGGCGGGCCCGGTGGTGGCCTACGAGCAGTACTTC.

In its sample, this clonotype was seen a few times. Here the CDR3 reads CASSVESGLSYNEQFF. In DNA, the CDR3 is TGTGCCAGCAGCGTAGAATCCGGGCTCTCCTACAATGAGCAGTTCTTC. This sequence joins TRBV9 and TRBJ2-1; D call uncertain. V was trimmed by 0 bases and J by 0 bases, leaving 10 bases between them. CDR3 length: 16 amino acids. CDR1 is SGDLS, CDR2 YYNGEE, per germline.

By share of the sample, this clonotype is medium-sized (0.01 to 0.1%). The V gene is TRBV29-1, the J gene TRBJ2-2, with TRBD1 matching over 9 bases. V trimming: 7 bases; J trimming: 4 bases; junction bases outside the gene matches: 4. Germline assignment: CDR1 SQVTM and CDR2 ANQGSEA. The CDR3 is 13 amino acids. The CDR3 nucleotides read TGCAGCGACCGGGACAGGGTCACCGGGGAGCTGTTTTTT. This sequence encodes CSDRDRVTGELFF.

Regarding this clonotype: A read error may produce the germline difference seen at one junction end. The chain combines TRBV24-1 with TRBJ2-1; 7 bases map to TRBD2. Germline V gene sequence: CDR1 KGHDR, CDR2 SFDVKD. This CDR3 has 15 residues. The CDR3 sequence: CATGDGLAADNEQFF. Here the CDR3 DNA reads TGTGCCACCGGTGATGGGCTAGCGGCAGACAATGAGCAGTTCTTC.

This rearrangement joins TRBV5-3 to TRBJ2-2; 14 bases map to TRBD2. TRBV5-3 is classed as an ORF, of uncertain function. J lost 3 bases, V lost 2 bases, and 9 bases had no gene match. The CDR3 contains 19 residues. CDR3 sequence: CARSFAVGTSGSDTGELFF. The DNA of the CDR3 is TGTGCCAGAAGCTTCGCCGTCGGGACTAGCGGGAGTGACACCGGGGAGCTGTTTTTT.